This T cell receptor beta chain was identified in a study of blood T cell repertoires in COVID-19. The V gene's germline CDR1 is KGHSH and CDR2 LQKENI. The CDR3 runs 12 residues. Trimming left V 4 bases short and J 4 bases short, with 8 bases between. All enrollees were about 18 to 100 years old and from some 24 US areas. Participant reports of clinical history set cohort assignment. Exposed participants came across a COVID-19 case within 2 weeks before study entry. Per the authors' pipeline: Counts of nucleated cells, estimated from reference gene primer amplification, were obtained. Repertoires were generated with immunoSEQ multiplex PCR, while TCRdb's copy carries only in-frame clones and drops some. V and J calls plus clone size are reproduced from that table; the DNA served to infer D and trimming. The table shows about 280,000 clones, with roughly 80% occurring only once.

The V call is TRBV18, the J call TRBJ2-7; perhaps TRBD1 as D (6 bases). The source of this sequence is a man aged 40-49 years who had been exposed to COVID-19. The sequencing input was PBMCs or T cells enriched from blood (not recorded which). The DNA of the CDR3 is TGTGCCAGCTCACAACAGGGTTACGAGCAGTACTTC. Translating gives CASSQQGYEQYF.